The clone carrying this T cell receptor (beta chain) was picked up a small number of times. These data are taken from a study of control samples from healthy donors and cancer patients. Trimming took 2 bases from V and 7 from J, leaving 15 bases between them. The CDR3 loop spans 16 amino acids. The germline CDR1 and CDR2 sequences are MGHRA and YSYEKL. Assay: immunoSEQ multiplex PCR; the TCRdb copy retains only in-frame clones and omits some. The sample carries about 130,000 clones, over 75% recorded once. The receptor's source is a man aged 35 to 55 in good health. The sequencing input was blood. This chain links TRBV4-1 with TRBJ1-6; D is perhaps TRBD1 (6 bases). CDR3 DNA sequence: TGCGCCAGCAGCCAATCTACCGACAGGTTAAATTCACCCCTCCACTTT. It encodes CASSQSTDRLNSPLHF.